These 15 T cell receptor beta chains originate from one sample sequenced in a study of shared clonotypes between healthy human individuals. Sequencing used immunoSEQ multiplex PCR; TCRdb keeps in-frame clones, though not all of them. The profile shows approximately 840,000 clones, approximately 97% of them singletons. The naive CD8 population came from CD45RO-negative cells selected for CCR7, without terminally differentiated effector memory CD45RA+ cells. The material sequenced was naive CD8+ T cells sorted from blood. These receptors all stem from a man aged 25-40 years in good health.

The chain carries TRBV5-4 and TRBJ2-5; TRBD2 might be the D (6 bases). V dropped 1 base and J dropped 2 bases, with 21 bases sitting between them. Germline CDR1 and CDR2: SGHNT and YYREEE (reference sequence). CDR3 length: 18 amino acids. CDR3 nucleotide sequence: TGTGCCAGCAGCTTGCCACCCTCGGGGGTGGCGGTACAAGAGACCCAGTACTTC. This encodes CASSLPPSGVAVQETQYF. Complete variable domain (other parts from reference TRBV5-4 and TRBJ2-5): ETGVTQSPTHLIKTRGQQVTLRCSSQSGHNTVSWYQQALGQGPQFIFQYYREEENGRGNFPPRFSGLQFPNYSSELNVNALELDDSALYLCASSLPPSGVAVQETQYFGPGTRLLVL.

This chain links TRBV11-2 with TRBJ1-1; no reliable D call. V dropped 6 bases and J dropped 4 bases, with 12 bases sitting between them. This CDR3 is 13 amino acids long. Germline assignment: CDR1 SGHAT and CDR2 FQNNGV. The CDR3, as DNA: TGTGCCAGCAGGGGCGGGCGGGCCACTGAAGCTTTCTTT. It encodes CASRGGRATEAFF.

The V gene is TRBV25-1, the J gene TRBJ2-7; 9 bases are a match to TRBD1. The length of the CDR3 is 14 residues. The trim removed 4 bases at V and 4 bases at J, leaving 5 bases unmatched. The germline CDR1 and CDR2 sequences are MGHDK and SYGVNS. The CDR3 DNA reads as TGTGCCAGCAGTGTCGGGACAGGGACGTACGAGCAGTACTTC. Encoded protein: CASSVGTGTYEQYF.

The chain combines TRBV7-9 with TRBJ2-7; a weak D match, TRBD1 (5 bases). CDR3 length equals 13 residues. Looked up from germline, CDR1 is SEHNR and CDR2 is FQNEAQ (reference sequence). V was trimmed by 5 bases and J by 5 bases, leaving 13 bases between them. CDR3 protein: CASSAPDSDEQYF. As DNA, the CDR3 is TGTGCCAGCAGCGCGCCTGACAGTGACGAGCAGTACTTC.

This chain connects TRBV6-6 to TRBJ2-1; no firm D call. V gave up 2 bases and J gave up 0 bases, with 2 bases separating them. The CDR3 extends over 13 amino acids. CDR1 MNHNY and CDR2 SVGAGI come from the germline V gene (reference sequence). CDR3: CASSYLSYNEQFF. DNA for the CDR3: TGTGCCAGCAGTTACCTCTCCTACAATGAGCAGTTCTTC.

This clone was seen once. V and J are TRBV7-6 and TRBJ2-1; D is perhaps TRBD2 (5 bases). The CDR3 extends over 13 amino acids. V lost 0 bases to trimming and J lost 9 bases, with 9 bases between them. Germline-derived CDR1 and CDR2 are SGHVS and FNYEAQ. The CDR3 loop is CASSLASAGEQFF. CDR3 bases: TGTGCCAGCAGCTTAGCCTCGGCGGGTGAGCAGTTCTTC.

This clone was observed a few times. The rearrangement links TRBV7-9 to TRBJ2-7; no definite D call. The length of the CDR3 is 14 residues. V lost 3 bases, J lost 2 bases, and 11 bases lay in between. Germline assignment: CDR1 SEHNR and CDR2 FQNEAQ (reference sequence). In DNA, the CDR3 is TGTGCCAGCAGCTTTAAAGGGATTACCTACGAGCAGTACTTC. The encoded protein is CASSFKGITYEQYF.

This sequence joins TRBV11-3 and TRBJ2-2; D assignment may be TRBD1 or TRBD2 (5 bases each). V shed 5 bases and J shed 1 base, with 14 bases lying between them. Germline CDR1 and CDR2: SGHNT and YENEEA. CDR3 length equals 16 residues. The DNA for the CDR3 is TGTGCCAGCAGCCGGTGGGACGGTGAGAACACCGGGGAGCTGTTTTTT. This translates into CASSRWDGENTGELFF.

The CDR3 reads CASSISSGRDYGYTF. CDR3 nucleotides: TGTGCCAGTAGTATATCATCGGGCAGGGACTATGGCTACACCTTC. The chain has TRBV19 and TRBJ1-2; the D gene is possibly TRBD1 (5 bases). Germline CDR1 LNHDA, CDR2 SQIVND (reference sequence). The V end lost 2 bases, the J end lost 3 bases, and 13 bases lay between the germline ends. The CDR3 contains 15 residues.

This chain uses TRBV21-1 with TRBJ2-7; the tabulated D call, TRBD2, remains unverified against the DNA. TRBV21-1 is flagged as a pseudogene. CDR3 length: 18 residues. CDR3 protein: CASSKRGNLPAATYEQYF. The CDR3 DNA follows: TGTGCCAGCAGCAAAAGAGGGAATTTGCCGGCCGCTACCTACGAGCAGTACTTC.

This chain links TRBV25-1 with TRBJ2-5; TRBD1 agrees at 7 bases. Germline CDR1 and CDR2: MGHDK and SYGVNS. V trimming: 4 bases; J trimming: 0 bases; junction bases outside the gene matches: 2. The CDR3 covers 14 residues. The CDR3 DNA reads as TGTGCCAGCAGTGCGGGACAGTACCAAGAGACCCAGTACTTC. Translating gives CASSAGQYQETQYF.

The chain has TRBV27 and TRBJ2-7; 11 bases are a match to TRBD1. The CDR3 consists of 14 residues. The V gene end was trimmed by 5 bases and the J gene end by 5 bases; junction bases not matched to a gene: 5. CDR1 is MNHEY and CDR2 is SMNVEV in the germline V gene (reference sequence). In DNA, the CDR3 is TGTGCCAGCAGTCCCGGGGACAGGGGGGACGAGCAGTACTTC. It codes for CASSPGDRGDEQYF.

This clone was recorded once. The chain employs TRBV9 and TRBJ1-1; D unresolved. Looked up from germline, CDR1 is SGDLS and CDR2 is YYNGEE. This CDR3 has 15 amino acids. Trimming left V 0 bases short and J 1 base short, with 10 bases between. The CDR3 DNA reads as TGTGCCAGCAGCGTAGGGTACACAGCGAACACTGAAGCTTTCTTT. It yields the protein CASSVGYTANTEAFF. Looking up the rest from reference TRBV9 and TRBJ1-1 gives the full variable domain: DSGVTQTPKHLITATGQRVTLRCSPRSGDLSVYWYQQSLDQGLQFLIQYYNGEERAKGNILERFSAQQFPDLHSELNLSSLELGDSALYFCASSVGYTANTEAFFGQGTRLTVV.

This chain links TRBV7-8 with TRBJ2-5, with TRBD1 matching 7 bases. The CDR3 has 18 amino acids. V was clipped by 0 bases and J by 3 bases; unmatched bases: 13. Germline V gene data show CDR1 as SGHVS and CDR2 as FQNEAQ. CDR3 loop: CASSLAYGDSPFEETQYF. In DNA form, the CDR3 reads TGTGCCAGCAGCTTAGCGTATGGGGACAGCCCGTTTGAAGAGACCCAGTACTTC.

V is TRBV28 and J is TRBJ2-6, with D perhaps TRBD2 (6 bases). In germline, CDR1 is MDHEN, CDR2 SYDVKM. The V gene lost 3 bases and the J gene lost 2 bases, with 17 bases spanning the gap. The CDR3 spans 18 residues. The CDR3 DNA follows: TGTGCCAGCAGTTTCGCGGGATCATCCCCTCCTGGGGCCAACGTCCTGACTTTC. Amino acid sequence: CASSFAGSSPPGANVLTF.